The 8 T cell receptor beta chains listed next were all sequenced from one sample in a study of T cell responses to AZD1222 COVID-19 vaccine. This table comes from immunoSEQ multiplex PCR, and its TCRdb copy is limited to in-frame clones, with some not included. Of approximately 100,000 clones detected, less than 85% appear once; the ten largest clones hold 4.5%. The source was peripheral blood, collected 28 days after the second AZD1222 dose. The receptors originated from an adult who received the AZD1222 COVID-19 vaccine.

The CDR3 nucleotides read TGTGCCAGCAGCTTGAGGACAGGGACATCCGGAGCTTTCTTT. It yields the protein CASSLRTGTSGAFF. The rearrangement joins TRBV5-6 to TRBJ1-1; 8 nucleotides align to TRBD1. CDR1 is SGHDT, CDR2 YYEEEE, per germline. The junction had 9 bases not matched to a gene; V was cut back by 1 base and J by 10 bases. The CDR3 has 14 residues.

This clone was recorded once. The chain combines TRBV7-2 with TRBJ2-7, with 7 bases matching TRBD1. Germline V gene lookup returns CDR1 SGHTA and CDR2 FQGNSA. This CDR3 is built from 16 residues. V was clipped by 3 bases and J by 1 base; unmatched bases: 9. The CDR3 bases are TGTGCCAGCAGCTTGGGGACAGTCTCATTATCCTACGAGCAGTACTTC. Protein: CASSLGTVSLSYEQYF.

This rearrangement joins TRBV5-4 to TRBJ2-7; a weak D match, TRBD1 (6 bases). From germline, CDR1 is SGHNT and CDR2 YYREEE (reference sequence). This CDR3 is built from 13 residues. Trimming cost V 4 bases and J 6 bases, with 14 bases left between them. CDR3: CASSRDIFREQYF. The CDR3 DNA sequence: TGTGCCAGCAGCAGGGACATTTTTCGCGAGCAGTACTTC. Drawing the rest from reference TRBV5-4 and TRBJ2-7, the complete variable domain is ETGVTQSPTHLIKTRGQQVTLRCSSQSGHNTVSWYQQALGQGPQFIFQYYREEENGRGNFPPRFSGLQFPNYSSELNVNALELDDSALYLCASSRDIFREQYFGPGTRLTVT.

V usage is TRBV6-5 and J usage is TRBJ1-2; D gene uncertain. Deletions cut 6 bases from V and 2 bases from J, with 16 bases between. The CDR3 has 15 residues. CDR1 is MNHEY, CDR2 SVGAGI, per germline. CDR3: CASSADDLLNYGYTF. The CDR3 DNA is TGTGCCAGCAGCGCAGACGACCTCTTAAACTATGGCTACACCTTC.

J is TRBJ1-2 and V is TRBV7-3; D ambiguous. CDR1 and CDR2 (germline): SGHTA, FQGTGA. The V and J ends lost 0 bases and 4 bases respectively, with 6 bases between them. CDR3 size: 13 residues. The CDR3 reads CASSLTLGYGYTF. CDR3 DNA: TGTGCCAGCAGCTTAACGCTAGGCTATGGCTACACCTTC.

This clone was recorded once. The genes are TRBV5-1 and TRBJ1-3; TRBD1 matches 9 bases. This CDR3 has 15 residues. The V gene end was trimmed by 0 bases and the J gene end by 5 bases; junction bases not matched to a gene: 3. CDR1 and CDR2 from the germline V gene are SGHRS and YFSETQ. The CDR3 protein is CASSLGDRDRNTIYF. CDR3 nucleotide sequence: TGCGCCAGCAGCTTGGGGGACAGGGATCGAAACACCATATATTTT.

The J gene is TRBJ1-2, the V gene TRBV29-1, with D possibly being TRBD1 (5 bases). Germline V gene lookup returns CDR1 SQVTM and CDR2 ANQGSEA. Trimming pared 4 bases from V and 4 bases from J, leaving 13 bases between. This CDR3 is 13 amino acids long. CDR3: CSVGRGRLYGYTF. In DNA, the CDR3 is TGCAGCGTTGGAAGGGGTCGACTCTATGGCTACACCTTC.

V is TRBV19 and J is TRBJ2-7; the D call may be TRBD1 or TRBD2 (5 bases each). This CDR3 has 16 amino acids. Trimming took 0 bases from V and 3 from J, leaving 15 bases between them. CDR1 and CDR2 (germline): LNHDA, SQIVND (reference sequence). The CDR3 loop reads CASSIEMWDPDYEQYF. CDR3 sequence (DNA): TGTGCCAGTAGTATAGAGATGTGGGACCCAGACTACGAGCAGTACTTC.